This is a list of T cell receptor beta chains from one sample in a study of post-analysis software for immune sequencing data. A single record per CDR3 protein comes from TCRdb applying MiXCR to the PCR reads. The sample has fewer than 850,000 distinct CDR3 sequences, roughly 29% seen once. The sample taken for sequencing was blood. The source is a girl aged 5-17 years with multiple sclerosis. Both conserved end residues are part of each CDR3.

J,V,CDR3
TRBJ1-1,TRBV3-1,CASTTTWTGGTEAFF
TRBJ2-3,TRBV20-1,CSASHGQGASDTQYF
TRBJ2-1,TRBV5-6,CASNNPLGGSYNEQFF
TRBJ1-2,TRBV7-9,CASSQHGTGGYGYTF
.,TRBV5-1,CASSWATYNEQYF
TRBJ2-6,TRBV4-3,CASSQEASAYSGANVLTF
TRBJ2-3,TRBV20-1,CSATPRLAGDTDTQYF
TRBJ2-2,TRBV7-7,CASSARGGELFF
TRBJ2-3,TRBV7-2,CASSPRGGASQVDTQYF
TRBJ2-1,TRBV5-1,CASSVANNEQFF
TRBJ1-1,TRBV19,CASSMRFNTEAFF